What follows is one TCR beta chain and its context. Its specificity is not known. CDR3 length: 15 amino acids. Trimming removed 6 bases from V and 0 bases from J, with 12 bases in between. The germline V gene encodes CDR1 ENHRY and CDR2 SYGVKD. TCRdb re-analysed the reads in MiXCR, keeping a single row per CDR3 protein. The sample holds roughly 280,000 distinct CDR3 sequences, around 15% seen once. This specimen comes from a study of T cell repertoires in cytomegalovirus infection. Overall study: Public TCR beta signatures provided an indication of both CMV infection and a matching HLA type.

The study's findings and limits: Summed public TCR beta family frequency identified CMV carriers bearing the relevant HLA. What dominated the ex vivo response were HLA-C-restricted CMV-specific TCR beta clonotypes.

The receptor was derived from a human donor in good health (CMV status not recorded). Some clones in this sample may be carry-over from other donors' samples. The chain joins TRBV10-3 to TRBJ1-5, with a weak D call TRBD1 (5 bases). Source material: PBMCs. This CDR3 is CAIRSGQDSNQPQHF. As DNA, the CDR3 is TGTGCCATCAGATCTGGACAAGATAGCAATCAGCCCCAGCATTTT.